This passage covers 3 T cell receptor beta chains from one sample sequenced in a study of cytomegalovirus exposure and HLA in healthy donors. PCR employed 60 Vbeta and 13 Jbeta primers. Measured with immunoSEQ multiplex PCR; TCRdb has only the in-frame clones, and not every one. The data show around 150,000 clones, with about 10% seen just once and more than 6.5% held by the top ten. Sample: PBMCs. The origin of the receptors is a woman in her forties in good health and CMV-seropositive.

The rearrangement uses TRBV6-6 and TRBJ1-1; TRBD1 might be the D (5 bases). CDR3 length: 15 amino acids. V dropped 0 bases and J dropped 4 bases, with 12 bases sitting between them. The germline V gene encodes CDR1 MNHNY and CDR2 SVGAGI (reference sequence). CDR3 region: CASSYSGQGITEAFF. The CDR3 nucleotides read TGTGCCAGCAGTTACTCGGGCCAGGGAATCACTGAAGCTTTCTTT.

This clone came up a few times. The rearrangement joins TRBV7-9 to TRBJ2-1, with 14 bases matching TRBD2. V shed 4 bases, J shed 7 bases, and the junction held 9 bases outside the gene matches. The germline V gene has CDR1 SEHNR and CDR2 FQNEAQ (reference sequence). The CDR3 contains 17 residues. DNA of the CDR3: TGTGCCAGCAGCTCGACTAGCGGGGGGGCTCGTTGGAATGAGCAGTTCTTC. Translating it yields CASSSTSGGARWNEQFF.

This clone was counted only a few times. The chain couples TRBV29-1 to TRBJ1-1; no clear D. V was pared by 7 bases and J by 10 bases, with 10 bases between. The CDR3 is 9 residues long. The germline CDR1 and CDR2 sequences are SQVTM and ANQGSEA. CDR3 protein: CSAQPGAFF. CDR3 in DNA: TGCAGCGCTCAACCCGGAGCTTTCTTT.